These 10 T cell receptor beta chains were sequenced from one sample in a study of cytomegalovirus exposure and HLA in healthy donors. Researchers ran the PCR with 60 Vbeta and 13 Jbeta primers. The protocol was immunoSEQ multiplex PCR, while the TCRdb copy is restricted to in-frame clones and leaves out a portion. Counted here are about 160,000 clones, about 85% occurring once; the ten biggest clones make up 3.5%. Material: PBMCs. These receptors were taken from a human donor in good health.

V is TRBV5-1 and J is TRBJ2-1; TRBD1 aligns across 10 bases. V lost 4 bases, J lost 0 bases, and 13 bases stayed unmatched. This CDR3 comprises 19 residues. Germline assignment: CDR1 SGHRS and CDR2 YFSETQ. CDR3 region: CASSHLGTGVQGSYNEQFF. CDR3 bases: TGCGCCAGCAGCCACCTAGGGACAGGGGTACAGGGCTCCTACAATGAGCAGTTCTTC.

The chain couples TRBV6-6 to TRBJ2-1; 9 nucleotides align to TRBD2. This CDR3 has 15 residues. V shed 9 bases, J shed 6 bases, and the junction held 12 bases outside the gene matches. Germline loops: CDR1 MNHNY, CDR2 SVGAGI (reference sequence). The CDR3 loop is CARRISGSFGNEQFF. In DNA, the CDR3 is TGTGCCAGGCGAATTAGCGGGAGCTTCGGCAATGAGCAGTTCTTC.

This clone has a handful of counts. This chain connects TRBV7-9 to TRBJ1-1, with TRBD1 matching 7 bases. V lost 6 bases, J lost 0 bases, and 19 bases stayed unmatched. The germline CDR1 and CDR2 sequences are SEHNR and FQNEAQ (reference sequence). The CDR3 has 19 amino acids. The CDR3 region has the DNA TGTGCCAGCAGACTCCCACTTTTCCGGACAGGACTCATGAACACTGAAGCTTTCTTT. Translation: CASRLPLFRTGLMNTEAFF.

The rearrangement uses TRBV19 and TRBJ1-3; a weak D match, TRBD1 (5 bases). From germline, CDR1 is LNHDA and CDR2 SQIVND (reference sequence). This CDR3 is 14 amino acids long. Between the trimmed V and J ends, which lost 7 bases and 3 bases, there was a span of 13 bases. CDR3 sequence: CASKRGIDGNTIYF. The CDR3 coding sequence is TGTGCCAGTAAGCGGGGGATAGATGGAAACACCATATATTTT.

The CDR3 DNA is TGCAGTGCTAGAGCGGGAGAGACCCAGTACTTC. Protein sequence: CSARAGETQYF. This chain links TRBV20-1 with TRBJ2-5; D remains ambiguous. V lost 1 base and J 4 bases, leaving 4 bases between the germline ends. The CDR3 covers 11 residues. The germline gives CDR1 DFQATT, CDR2 SNEGSKA (reference sequence).

This sequence joins TRBV4-2 and TRBJ2-2; tentatively, D is TRBD1 (6 bases). The ends were cut back, 3 bases at V and 5 bases at J, with 28 bases in the middle. This CDR3 has 20 amino acids. Germline V CDR1 and CDR2: LGHNA, YNFKEQ. CDR3 protein: CASSHRRLGQGPHWTGELFF. The CDR3 DNA is TGTGCCAGCAGCCACAGACGTTTAGGTCAGGGGCCCCATTGGACCGGGGAGCTGTTTTTT.

The V and J genes are TRBV27 and TRBJ1-1, with D maybe TRBD1 (5 bases). The CDR3 is made up of 14 amino acids. The V gene lost 4 bases and the J gene lost 6 bases, with 15 bases spanning the gap. From germline, CDR1 is MNHEY and CDR2 SMNVEV (reference sequence). This CDR3 reads CASSSPPQGPEAFF. The CDR3 coding sequence is TGTGCCAGCAGTTCCCCCCCCCAGGGCCCTGAAGCTTTCTTT.

The chain employs TRBV6-5 and TRBJ2-5; the D is unclear. The CDR3 is 15 residues long. Germline lookup yields CDR1 MNHEY and CDR2 SVGAGI. V gave up 2 bases and J gave up 1 base, with 11 bases separating them. DNA of the CDR3: TGTGCCAGCAGTTACATGGGCCAGCCCCAAGAGACCCAGTACTTC. Its translation is CASSYMGQPQETQYF.

This clone was seen once. The V and J genes are TRBV14 and TRBJ2-7, with D possibly matching TRBD2 (5 bases). Trimming pared 0 bases from V and 6 bases from J, leaving 15 bases between. Germline V CDR1 and CDR2: SGHDN, FVKESK. This CDR3 region has 15 residues. Written as DNA, the CDR3 is TGTGCCAGCAGCCAAGATCTCACTAGGAACGCCGAGCAGTACTTC. Protein sequence: CASSQDLTRNAEQYF.

As concerns this clone: Germline is not matched at one junction end, which may reflect a read error. This sequence joins TRBV27 and TRBJ2-7; 8 bases align to TRBD1. The CDR3 consists of 18 residues. Germline V gives CDR1 MNHEY, CDR2 SMNVEV (reference sequence). This CDR3 is CASSLLPIGQGASDEQYF. CDR3 coding DNA: TGTGCCAGCAGTTTACTACCTATCGGACAGGGTGCCTCCGACGAGCAGTACTTC.